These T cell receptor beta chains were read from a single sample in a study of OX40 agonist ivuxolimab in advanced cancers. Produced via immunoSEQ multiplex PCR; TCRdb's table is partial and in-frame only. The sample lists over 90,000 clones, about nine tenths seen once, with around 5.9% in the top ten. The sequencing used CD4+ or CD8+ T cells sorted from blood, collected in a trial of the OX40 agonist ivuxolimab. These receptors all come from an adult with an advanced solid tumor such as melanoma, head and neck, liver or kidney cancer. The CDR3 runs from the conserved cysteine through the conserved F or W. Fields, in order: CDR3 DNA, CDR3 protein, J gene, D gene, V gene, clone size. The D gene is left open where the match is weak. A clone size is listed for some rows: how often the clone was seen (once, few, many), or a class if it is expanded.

CDR3nt: TGTGCCAGCAGTGGGGGGCCCTTAAGTCGCCCCTATGGCTACACCTTC
CDR3aa: CASSGGPLSRPYGYTF
j_gene: TRBJ1-2
d_gene: -
v_gene: TRBV6-1
abundance: few

CDR3nt: TGTGCCAGTGACTCCCCCGGGACTAATCGTGAGCAGTTCTTC
CDR3aa: CASDSPGTNREQFF
j_gene: TRBJ2-1
d_gene: TRBD2
v_gene: TRBV7-2
abundance: -

CDR3nt: TGTGCCAGCTCCCCCGAGGCGACAGGGATTGAAGCTTTCTTT
CDR3aa: CASSPEATGIEAFF
j_gene: TRBJ1-1
d_gene: TRBD1
v_gene: TRBV18
abundance: -

CDR3nt: TGTGCCAGCAGCTCTAGCGGCTACGAGCAGTACTTC
CDR3aa: CASSSSGYEQYF
j_gene: TRBJ2-7
d_gene: TRBD2
v_gene: TRBV11-2
abundance: -

CDR3nt: TGTGCCAGCAGTGAACAGGGCGCGGCCAAAAACATTCAGTACTTC
CDR3aa: CASSEQGAAKNIQYF
j_gene: TRBJ2-4
d_gene: -
v_gene: TRBV2
abundance: -

CDR3nt: TGCAGCGTGGTCACTGAAGCTTTCTTT
CDR3aa: CSVVTEAFF
j_gene: TRBJ1-1
d_gene: -
v_gene: TRBV29-1
abundance: -

CDR3nt: TGTGCCAGCAGCTTAGATGGGGCAGTGTACCAAGAGACCCAGTACTTC
CDR3aa: CASSLDGAVYQETQYF
j_gene: TRBJ2-5
d_gene: -
v_gene: TRBV11-3
abundance: -

CDR3nt: TGTGCCAGCTCACGTTTTCCGGGACAGGGGGCGTCTAATGAAAAACTGTTTTTT
CDR3aa: CASSRFPGQGASNEKLFF
j_gene: TRBJ1-4
d_gene: TRBD1
v_gene: TRBV18
abundance: -

CDR3nt: TGTGCCTGGAGTGAAAGCAGGTACGAGCAGTACTTC
CDR3aa: CAWSESRYEQYF
j_gene: TRBJ2-7
d_gene: -
v_gene: TRBV30
abundance: many

CDR3nt: TGTGCCAGCTCACTGCGACGGGAAGGGTCCGACTACGAGCAGTACTTC
CDR3aa: CASSLRREGSDYEQYF
j_gene: TRBJ2-7
d_gene: -
v_gene: TRBV18
abundance: -

CDR3nt: TGTGCCAGCAGCCAAGAACACGCGTCTGTCGGAAACACCATATATTTT
CDR3aa: CASSQEHASVGNTIYF
j_gene: TRBJ1-3
d_gene: -
v_gene: TRBV14
abundance: -

CDR3nt: TGCAGTGCTCCCGGGGGGGGGAGCTACACCTTC
CDR3aa: CSAPGGGSYTF
j_gene: TRBJ1-2
d_gene: -
v_gene: TRBV20-1
abundance: -

CDR3nt: TGTGCCAGCACGAAACCTAGCGGGACATATGAGCAGTTCTTC
CDR3aa: CASTKPSGTYEQFF
j_gene: TRBJ2-1
d_gene: TRBD2
v_gene: TRBV6-1
abundance: -

CDR3nt: TGCGCCAGCAGTCTCAGGGACCTGGATCAGCCCCAGCATTTT
CDR3aa: CASSLRDLDQPQHF
j_gene: TRBJ1-5
d_gene: -
v_gene: TRBV23-1
abundance: -

CDR3nt: TGTGCCAGCAGCTTAGGGAGCGGGGGGGCCAGGGAGACCCAGTACTTC
CDR3aa: CASSLGSGGARETQYF
j_gene: TRBJ2-5
d_gene: TRBD2
v_gene: TRBV11-3
abundance: -

CDR3nt: TGTGCCAGCTCACCACCGGGCACCCGGGGAGGGACCACTGAAGCTTTCTTT
CDR3aa: CASSPPGTRGGTTEAFF
j_gene: TRBJ1-1
d_gene: -
v_gene: TRBV18
abundance: -

CDR3nt: TGTGCCAGCACCCCGGACATCGCTGGGGGCGAGCAGTACTTC
CDR3aa: CASTPDIAGGEQYF
j_gene: TRBJ2-7
d_gene: -
v_gene: TRBV6-5
abundance: -

CDR3nt: TGTGCCAGCAGCTTATTAGGGACAGGGTCCAATGAGCAGTTCTTC
CDR3aa: CASSLLGTGSNEQFF
j_gene: TRBJ2-1
d_gene: TRBD1
v_gene: TRBV7-6
abundance: -

CDR3nt: TGCGCCAGCAGACGAGCGGGAGATCGGGATACGCAGTATTTT
CDR3aa: CASRRAGDRDTQYF
j_gene: TRBJ2-3
d_gene: TRBD2
v_gene: TRBV5-1
abundance: -

CDR3nt: TGTGCCAGCAGCTCCGACAGGAGGAATGAAAAACTGTTTTTT
CDR3aa: CASSSDRRNEKLFF
j_gene: TRBJ1-4
d_gene: -
v_gene: TRBV11-2
abundance: -

CDR3nt: TGTGCCAGCATCCCCCGGACAGTTGTGGAGACCCAGTACTTC
CDR3aa: CASIPRTVVETQYF
j_gene: TRBJ2-5
d_gene: -
v_gene: TRBV2
abundance: -

CDR3nt: TGTGCCAGCAGTTTACAGTCCAATCAGCCCCAGCATTTT
CDR3aa: CASSLQSNQPQHF
j_gene: TRBJ1-5
d_gene: -
v_gene: TRBV6-1
abundance: -

CDR3nt: TGTGCCAGCAGCTCCCCGGGTGGGGACTACACCTTC
CDR3aa: CASSSPGGDYTF
j_gene: TRBJ1-2
d_gene: -
v_gene: TRBV7-3
abundance: -

CDR3nt: TGTGCCAGCAGCCCTAGACTAGCGGGACCCACCGGGGAGCTGTTTTTT
CDR3aa: CASSPRLAGPTGELFF
j_gene: TRBJ2-2
d_gene: TRBD2
v_gene: TRBV5-6
abundance: -